Listed below are T cell receptor beta chains from one sample, sequenced in a study of blood T cells in healthy people across ages. TCRdb reprocessed the 5' RACE reads with MiXCR, giving one entry per CDR3 protein. Of roughly 1,500,000 distinct CDR3 sequences listed, 42% are singletons. Sequencing was carried out using blood. The receptors originated from a woman aged 18-35 years in good health. CDR3s include the opening cysteine and the closing phenylalanine or tryptophan. A D gene is named only where the DNA matches it firmly. Rows give clone size only sometimes, using once, few, many, or a class for an expanded clone.

once TRBJ1-1 TRBD1 TRBV5-1 CASSGNRGMNTEAFF TGCGCCAGCAGCGGTAACAGGGGTATGAACACTGAAGCTTTCTTT
- TRBJ2-5 - TRBV20-1 CSARGTRIEETQYF TGCAGTGCTAGAGGGACGAGAATTGAAGAGACCCAGTACTTC
few TRBJ1-5 - TRBV7-2 CASSLTGSAQPQHF TGTGCCAGCAGCCTTACAGGGTCCGCTCAGCCCCAGCATTTT
- TRBJ2-5 TRBD2 TRBV12-5 CASGLSGLAGPQETQYF TGTGCTAGTGGTTTGAGTGGGCTAGCGGGCCCCCAAGAGACCCAGTACTTC
- TRBJ1-5 TRBD1 TRBV28 CASSSGGLGNQPQHF TGTGCCAGCAGTTCAGGGGGTTTGGGCAATCAGCCCCAGCATTTT
few TRBJ2-1 - TRBV5-1 CASSLAGRVYNEQFF TGCGCCAGCAGCTTGGCCGGGCGGGTGTACAATGAGCAGTTCTTC
- TRBJ2-3 - TRBV30 CAWSKGLTPPDTQYF TGTGCCTGGAGTAAGGGCCTCACTCCACCGGATACGCAGTATTTT
few TRBJ2-3 - TRBV2 CASNPDAPGDTQYF TGTGCCAGCAACCCGGACGCACCGGGGGATACGCAGTATTTT
- TRBJ1-5 TRBD1 TRBV7-9 CASSQTGGLNQPQHF TGTGCCAGCAGCCAGACAGGGGGCCTCAATCAGCCCCAGCATTTT
few TRBJ2-7 TRBD2 TRBV20-1 CSARAGRLYEQYF TGCAGTGCTAGAGCCGGGAGGCTCTACGAGCAGTACTTC
- TRBJ2-3 TRBD2 TRBV6-4 CASSDSGLVTDTQYF TGTGCCAGCAGTGACTCGGGACTAGTCACAGATACGCAGTATTTT
few TRBJ2-5 - TRBV6-5 CASSYSGGSQETQYF TGTGCCAGCAGTTACTCTGGCGGATCCCAAGAGACCCAGTACTTC
few TRBJ1-3 - TRBV6-5 CASSTGRSGNTIYF TGTGCCAGCAGTACAGGCCGCTCTGGAAACACCATATATTTT
- TRBJ2-4 - TRBV19 CASSIPGLRAAKNIQYF TGTGCCAGTAGTATTCCAGGCCTCCGTGCGGCCAAAAACATTCAGTACTTC
few TRBJ2-3 TRBD1 TRBV12-3/TRBV12-4 CASSSRQGETDTQYF TGTGCCAGCAGTTCCCGACAGGGGGAGACAGATACGCAGTATTTT
- TRBJ2-7 TRBD2 TRBV6-5 CASSSPEDGRRYNEQYF TGTGCCAGCAGTTCCCCCGAGGACGGGAGGCGATACAATGAGCAGTACTTC
many TRBJ2-3 TRBD1 TRBV7-2 CASSPRQGATDTQYF TGTGCCAGCAGCCCCAGACAGGGGGCAACAGATACGCAGTATTTT
- TRBJ2-2 TRBD2 TRBV10-3 CATQRTSGTGELFF TGTGCCACCCAGAGGACTAGCGGGACCGGGGAGCTGTTTTTT
few TRBJ1-6 TRBD1 TRBV12-3/TRBV12-4 CASSLDRGLVSPLHF TGTGCCAGCAGCTTGGACAGGGGGTTGGTCTCACCCCTCCACTTT
- TRBJ2-2 - TRBV10-3 CAIRSAEENTGELFF TGTGCCATCAGAAGCGCGGAAGAGAACACCGGGGAGCTGTTTTTT
many TRBJ2-1 TRBD1 TRBV12-3/TRBV12-4 CASSSRDSSYNEQFF TGTGCCAGCAGTTCCCGGGACAGCTCCTACAATGAGCAGTTCTTC
few TRBJ2-1 TRBD2 TRBV2 CASIGLAAYEQFF TGTGCCAGCATAGGGCTAGCGGCCTATGAGCAGTTCTTC
- TRBJ2-7 - TRBV20-1 CSANSLHNEQYF TGCAGTGCCAACTCTCTTCACAATGAGCAGTACTTC
once TRBJ1-2 - TRBV20-1 CSARDHGGLGYGYTF TGCAGTGCTAGAGATCACGGGGGGCTTGGCTATGGCTACACCTTC
few TRBJ1-1 TRBD1 TRBV12-3/TRBV12-4 CASSRDRGPEAFF TGTGCCAGCAGCCGGGACAGGGGACCTGAAGCTTTCTTT
- TRBJ2-7 TRBD2 TRBV6-5 CASSSDTSRGTTAERYF TGTGCCAGCAGTTCCGACACTAGCCGGGGGACTACAGCCGAGCGGTACTTC
- TRBJ1-2 TRBD1 TRBV28 CASQPQQGSGYTF TGTGCCAGCCAACCCCAACAGGGGAGCGGCTACACCTTC
- TRBJ2-5 - TRBV20-1 CSATGQPSQETQYF TGCAGTGCTACCGGACAGCCTTCTCAAGAGACCCAGTACTTC
- TRBJ1-2 TRBD1 TRBV29-1 CSVEGTGRPYGYTF TGCAGCGTTGAAGGGACAGGGCGACCCTATGGCTACACCTTC
- TRBJ2-7 TRBD2 TRBV5-1 CASSLAGVPHNEQYF TGCGCCAGCAGCCTAGCGGGGGTCCCACACAATGAGCAGTACTTC
- TRBJ2-3 TRBD2 TRBV29-1 CSANGAGAGDTQYF TGCAGCGCTAACGGGGCGGGAGCGGGAGATACGCAGTATTTT
- TRBJ2-1 TRBD1 TRBV3-1 CASSQAIGTGIYNEQFF TGTGCCAGCAGCCAAGCAATAGGGACAGGGATATACAATGAGCAGTTCTTC
- TRBJ1-4 - TRBV2 CASRRGGQKGEKLFF TGTGCCAGCAGGAGGGGGGGACAAAAGGGTGAAAAACTGTTTTTT
- TRBJ2-7 - TRBV6-6 CASSLPARGPYEQYF TGTGCCAGCAGTCTCCCCGCTAGGGGTCCCTACGAGCAGTACTTC
- TRBJ1-6 TRBD1 TRBV27 CASGTGQGGSPLHF TGTGCCAGCGGCACAGGACAGGGAGGTTCACCCCTCCACTTT
- TRBJ1-6 TRBD1 TRBV2 CASRRLSRTGDYNSPLHF TGTGCCAGCCGCCGACTGAGCCGGACAGGGGACTATAATTCACCCCTCCACTTT